The rows below give T cell receptor beta chains drawn from one sample of a study of a mutant IDH1 vaccine in newly diagnosed glioma. TCRdb keeps only in-frame clones here, not all; method: immunoSEQ multiplex PCR. The sample includes roughly 86,000 clones, 75% to 90% of them seen just once. For these TCRs, the target antigens are not known. This material consisted of PBMCs, taken from a glioma patient whose treatment included an IDH1 peptide vaccine. These receptors all stem from a man aged 40-55 years with glioma. Each CDR3 is given without its conserved first and last residue. Clone size is not always given. Where it is, it says once, few, many or a class for expanded clones.

j_gene | abundance | v_gene | CDR3aa
TRBJ1-4 | . | TRBV2 | ASRLDRGDEKLF
TRBJ2-5 | . | TRBV6-1 | ASSEGRETQY
TRBJ2-7 | . | TRBV2 | ASKVGLADTYEQY
TRBJ1-5 | once | TRBV7-9 | ASSPDSSGQPQH
TRBJ1-2 | few | TRBV7-3 | ASSLYGSHYGYT
TRBJ2-2 | . | TRBV19 | ASSIRLNTGELF
TRBJ1-1 | once | TRBV10-3 | AISSPQGAFTEAF
TRBJ2-2 | . | TRBV10-3 | AIIAGVNTGELF
TRBJ2-7 | . | TRBV5-4 | ASSSRLAGGPEQY
TRBJ2-3 | few | TRBV28 | ASSPGTSGMTDTQY
TRBJ1-3 | . | TRBV2 | ASRELFSGNTIY
TRBJ1-1 | . | TRBV27 | ASSNLSGEGTEAF
TRBJ2-1 | . | TRBV7-8 | ASSFSTGSNSNEQF
TRBJ1-2 | . | TRBV5-4 | ASSLEAYGYT
TRBJ2-7 | . | TRBV9 | ASSGGQGKYEQY
TRBJ1-6 | . | TRBV27 | ASSLLGVYDSPLH
TRBJ2-1 | . | TRBV7-2 | ASRGAGNYNEQF
TRBJ1-5 | few | TRBV5-5 | ASSLQGASTQPQH
TRBJ2-7 | . | TRBV7-2 | ASSHSTGLSKNEQY
TRBJ1-2 | . | TRBV28 | ASSSKAGQLNYGYT
TRBJ1-3 | . | TRBV29-1 | SVEAPTRPGNTIY
TRBJ1-2 | few | TRBV7-2 | ASSLNGWGYT